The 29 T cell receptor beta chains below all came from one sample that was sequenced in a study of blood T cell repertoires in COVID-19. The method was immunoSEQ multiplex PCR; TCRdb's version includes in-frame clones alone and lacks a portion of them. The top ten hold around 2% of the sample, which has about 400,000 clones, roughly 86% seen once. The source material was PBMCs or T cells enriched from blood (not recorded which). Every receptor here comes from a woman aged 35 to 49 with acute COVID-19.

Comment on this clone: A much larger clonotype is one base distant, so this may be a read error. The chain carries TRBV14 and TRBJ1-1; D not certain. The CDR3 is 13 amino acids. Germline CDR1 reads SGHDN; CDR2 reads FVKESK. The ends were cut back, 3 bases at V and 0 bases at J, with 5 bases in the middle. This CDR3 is CASSQTLNTEAFF. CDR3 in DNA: TGTGCCAGCAGCCAGACACTGAACACTGAAGCTTTCTTT.

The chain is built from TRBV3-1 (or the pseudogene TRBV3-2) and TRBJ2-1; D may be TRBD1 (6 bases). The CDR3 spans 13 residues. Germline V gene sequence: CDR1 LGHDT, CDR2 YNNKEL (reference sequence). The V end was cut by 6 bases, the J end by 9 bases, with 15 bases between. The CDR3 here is CASSTGSWGEQFF. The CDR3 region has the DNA TGTGCCAGCAGTACAGGGTCCTGGGGTGAGCAGTTCTTC.

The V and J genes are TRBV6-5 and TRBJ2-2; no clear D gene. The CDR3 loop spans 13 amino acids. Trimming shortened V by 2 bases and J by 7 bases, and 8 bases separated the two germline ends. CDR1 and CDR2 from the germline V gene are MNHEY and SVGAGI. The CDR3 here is CASSYGWSGELFF. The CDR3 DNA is TGTGCCAGCAGTTACGGGTGGAGCGGGGAGCTGTTTTTT.

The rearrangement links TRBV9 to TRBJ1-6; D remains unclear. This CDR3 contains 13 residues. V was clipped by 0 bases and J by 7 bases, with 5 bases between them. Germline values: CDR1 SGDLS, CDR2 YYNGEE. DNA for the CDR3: TGTGCCAGCAGCGTAGCGGTAAATTCACCCCTCCACTTT. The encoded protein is CASSVAVNSPLHF.

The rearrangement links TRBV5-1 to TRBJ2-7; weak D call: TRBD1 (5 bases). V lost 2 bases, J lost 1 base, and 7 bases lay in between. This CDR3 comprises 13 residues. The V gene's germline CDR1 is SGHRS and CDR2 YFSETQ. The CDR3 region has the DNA TGCGCCAGCAGCTTACAGGTGTCCTACGAGCAGTACTTC. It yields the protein CASSLQVSYEQYF.

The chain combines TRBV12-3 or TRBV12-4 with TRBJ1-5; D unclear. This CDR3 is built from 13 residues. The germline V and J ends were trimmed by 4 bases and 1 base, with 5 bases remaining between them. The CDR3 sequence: CASSYGSNQPQHF. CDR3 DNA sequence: TGTGCCAGCAGTTACGGGAGCAATCAGCCCCAGCATTTT.

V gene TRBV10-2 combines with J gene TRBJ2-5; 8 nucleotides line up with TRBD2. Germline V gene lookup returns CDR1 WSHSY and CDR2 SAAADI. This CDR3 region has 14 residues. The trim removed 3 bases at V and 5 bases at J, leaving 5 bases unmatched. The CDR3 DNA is TGCGCCAGCAGTGATCGCGGGGGGCTGGAGACCCAGTACTTC. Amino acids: CASSDRGGLETQYF.

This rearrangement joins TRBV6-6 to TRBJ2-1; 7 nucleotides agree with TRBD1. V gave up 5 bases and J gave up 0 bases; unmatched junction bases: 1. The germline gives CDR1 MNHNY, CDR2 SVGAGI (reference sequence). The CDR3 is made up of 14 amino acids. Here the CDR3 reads CASSRGPSYNEQFF. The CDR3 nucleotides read TGTGCCAGCAGTAGGGGGCCCTCCTACAATGAGCAGTTCTTC.

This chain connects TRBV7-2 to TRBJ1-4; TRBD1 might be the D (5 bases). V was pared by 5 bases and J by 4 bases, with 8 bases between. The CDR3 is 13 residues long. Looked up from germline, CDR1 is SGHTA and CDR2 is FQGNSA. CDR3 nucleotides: TGTGCCAGCAGCCCAGGGCTTAATGAAAAACTGTTTTTT. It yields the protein CASSPGLNEKLFF.

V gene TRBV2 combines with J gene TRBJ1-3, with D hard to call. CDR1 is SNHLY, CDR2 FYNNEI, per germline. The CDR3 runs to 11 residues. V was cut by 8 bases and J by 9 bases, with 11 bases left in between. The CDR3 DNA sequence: TGTGCCAGCCGAGCGGGTGGCACCATATATTTT. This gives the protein CASRAGGTIYF.

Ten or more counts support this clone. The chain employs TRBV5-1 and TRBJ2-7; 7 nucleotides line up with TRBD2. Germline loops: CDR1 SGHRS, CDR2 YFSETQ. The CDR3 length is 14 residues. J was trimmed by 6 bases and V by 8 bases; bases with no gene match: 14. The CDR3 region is CASNDQAGRGEQYF. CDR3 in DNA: TGCGCCAGTAACGATCAAGCGGGGAGGGGCGAGCAGTACTTC.

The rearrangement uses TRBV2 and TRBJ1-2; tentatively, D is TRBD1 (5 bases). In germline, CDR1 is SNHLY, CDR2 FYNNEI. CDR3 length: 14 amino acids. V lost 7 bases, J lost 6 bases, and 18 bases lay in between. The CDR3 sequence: CASTTRWRGDGYTF. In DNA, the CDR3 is TGTGCCAGCACAACGAGGTGGAGGGGAGATGGCTACACCTTC.

CDR3 sequence (DNA): TGTGCCAGCAGCTTGGCTGGGGGCAGCTATGGCTACACCTTC. Translating it yields CASSLAGGSYGYTF. The chain has TRBV5-4 and TRBJ1-2, with D perhaps TRBD1 (6 bases). From germline, CDR1 is SGHNT and CDR2 YYREEE (reference sequence). V was trimmed by 0 bases and J by 4 bases, leaving 10 bases between them. The CDR3 consists of 14 residues.

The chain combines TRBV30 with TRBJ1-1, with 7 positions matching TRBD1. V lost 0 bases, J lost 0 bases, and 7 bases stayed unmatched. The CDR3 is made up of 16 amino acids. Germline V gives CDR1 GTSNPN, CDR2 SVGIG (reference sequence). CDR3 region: CAWSVVAGGMNTEAFF. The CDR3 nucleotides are TGTGCCTGGAGTGTAGTGGCAGGGGGAATGAACACTGAAGCTTTCTTT.

The CDR3 spells CAWSPGQGPTMEKLFF. CDR3 nucleotides: TGTGCCTGGAGTCCGGGACAGGGCCCTACTATGGAAAAACTGTTTTTT. The chain recombines TRBV30 with TRBJ1-4, with 9 nucleotides matching TRBD1. This CDR3 is 16 amino acids long. The germline V gene has CDR1 GTSNPN and CDR2 SVGIG (reference sequence). Trimming at V came to 2 bases and at J to 8 bases, leaving 12 bases not matched to a gene.

In DNA, the CDR3 is TGTGCCAGCAGCGCTTCAACAGGCGAAAAACTGTTTTTT. It is translated as CASSASTGEKLFF. This rearrangement joins TRBV5-5 to TRBJ1-4; D perhaps matches TRBD1 (5 bases). The CDR3 spans 13 residues. V gave up 4 bases and J gave up 8 bases, with 12 bases separating them. Per the germline V gene, CDR1 is SGHKS and CDR2 is YYEKEE (reference sequence).

This CDR3 is CASSQYGEETQYF. The CDR3 coding sequence is TGTGCCAGCAGCCAGTACGGGGAAGAGACCCAGTACTTC. The chain uses TRBV5-8 and TRBJ2-5; possibly TRBD2 for D (5 bases). CDR3 size: 13 residues. Germline CDR1 and CDR2: SGHTS and YDEGEE. Trimming removed 4 bases at V and 3 bases at J, with 10 bases between. The whole variable domain, remainder taken from reference TRBV5-8 and TRBJ2-5, is EAGVTQSPTHLIKTRGQQATLRCSPISGHTSVYWYQQALGLGLQFLLWYDEGEERNRGNFPPRFSGRQFPNYSSELNVNALELEDSALYLCASSQYGEETQYFGPGTRLLVL.

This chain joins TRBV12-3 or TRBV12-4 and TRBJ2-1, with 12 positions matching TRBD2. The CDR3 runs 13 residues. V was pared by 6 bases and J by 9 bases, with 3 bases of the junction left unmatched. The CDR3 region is CASRKLAGGEQFF. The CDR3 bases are TGTGCCAGCAGAAAACTAGCGGGGGGTGAGCAGTTCTTC.

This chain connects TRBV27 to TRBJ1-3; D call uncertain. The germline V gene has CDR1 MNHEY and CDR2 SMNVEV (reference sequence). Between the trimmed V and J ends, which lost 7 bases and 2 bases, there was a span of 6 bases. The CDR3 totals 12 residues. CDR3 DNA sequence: TGTGCCAGCATCGGTCCTGGAAACACCATATATTTT. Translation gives CASIGPGNTIYF.

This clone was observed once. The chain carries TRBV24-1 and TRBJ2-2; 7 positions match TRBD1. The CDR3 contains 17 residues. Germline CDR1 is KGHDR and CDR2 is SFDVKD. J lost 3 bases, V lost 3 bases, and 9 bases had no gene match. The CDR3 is CATSDPKTGLDTGELFF. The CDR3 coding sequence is TGTGCCACCAGTGATCCCAAGACAGGGTTGGACACCGGGGAGCTGTTTTTT.

The CDR3: CASSSGRGNTGELFF. CDR3 DNA: TGCGCCAGCAGCTCAGGAAGGGGGAACACCGGGGAGCTGTTTTTT. The genes are TRBV5-1 and TRBJ2-2, with D tentatively TRBD1 (5 bases). Germline CDR1 reads SGHRS; CDR2 reads YFSETQ. V was cut by 3 bases and J by 1 base, with 10 bases left in between. CDR3 length equals 15 residues.

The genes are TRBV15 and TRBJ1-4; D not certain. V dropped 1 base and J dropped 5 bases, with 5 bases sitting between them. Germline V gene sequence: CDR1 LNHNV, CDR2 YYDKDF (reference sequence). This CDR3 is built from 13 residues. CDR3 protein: CATSRARNEKLFF. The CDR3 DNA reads TGTGCCACCAGCAGAGCCCGGAATGAAAAACTGTTTTTT.

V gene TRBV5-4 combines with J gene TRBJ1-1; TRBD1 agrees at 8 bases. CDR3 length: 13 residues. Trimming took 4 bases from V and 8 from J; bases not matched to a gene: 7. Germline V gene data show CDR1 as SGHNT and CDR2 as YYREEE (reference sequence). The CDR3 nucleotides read TGTGCCAGCAGCGGTGCAGGGGGCCTAGAAGCTTTCTTT. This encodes CASSGAGGLEAFF. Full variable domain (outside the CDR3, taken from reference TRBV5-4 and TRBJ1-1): ETGVTQSPTHLIKTRGQQVTLRCSSQSGHNTVSWYQQALGQGPQFIFQYYREEENGRGNFPPRFSGLQFPNYSSELNVNALELDDSALYLCASSGAGGLEAFFGQGTRLTVV.

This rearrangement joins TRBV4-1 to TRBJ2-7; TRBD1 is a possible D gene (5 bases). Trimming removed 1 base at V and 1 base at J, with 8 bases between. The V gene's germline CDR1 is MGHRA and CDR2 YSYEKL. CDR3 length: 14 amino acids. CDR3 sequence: CASSQGSGSYEQYF. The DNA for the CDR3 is TGCGCCAGCAGCCAAGGTTCAGGGTCCTACGAGCAGTACTTC.

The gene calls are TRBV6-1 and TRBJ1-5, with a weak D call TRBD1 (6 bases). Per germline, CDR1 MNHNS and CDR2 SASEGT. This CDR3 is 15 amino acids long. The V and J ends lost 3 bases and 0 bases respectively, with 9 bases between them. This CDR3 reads CASSDTGNSNQPQHF. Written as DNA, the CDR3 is TGTGCCAGCAGTGATACAGGGAATAGCAATCAGCCCCAGCATTTT.

The CDR3 DNA is TGTGCCTGGAGTGTAGGGGGGGTAACTGAAGCTTTCTTT. Translating it yields CAWSVGGVTEAFF. The rearrangement links TRBV30 to TRBJ1-1; D may be TRBD1 (6 bases). From germline, CDR1 is GTSNPN and CDR2 SVGIG (reference sequence). V lost 0 bases and J 5 bases, leaving 10 bases between the germline ends. The CDR3 has 13 residues.

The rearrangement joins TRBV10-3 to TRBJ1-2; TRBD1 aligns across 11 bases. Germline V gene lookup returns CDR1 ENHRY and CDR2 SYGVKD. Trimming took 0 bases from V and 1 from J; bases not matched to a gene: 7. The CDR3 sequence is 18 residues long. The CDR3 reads CAISESPGTGGFNYGYTF. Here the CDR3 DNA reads TGTGCCATCAGTGAGTCCCCCGGGACAGGGGGATTTAACTATGGCTACACCTTC.

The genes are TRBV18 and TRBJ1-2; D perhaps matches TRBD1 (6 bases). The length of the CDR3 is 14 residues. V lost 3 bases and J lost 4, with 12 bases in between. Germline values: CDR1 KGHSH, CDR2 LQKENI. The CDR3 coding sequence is TGTGCCAGCTCACCGACCAGACAGGTCTATGGCTACACCTTC. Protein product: CASSPTRQVYGYTF.

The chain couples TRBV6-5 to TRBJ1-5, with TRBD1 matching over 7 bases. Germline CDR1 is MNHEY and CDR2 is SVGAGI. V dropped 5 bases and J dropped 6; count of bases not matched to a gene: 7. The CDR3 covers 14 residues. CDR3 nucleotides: TGTGCCAGCAGTCGGAGGGGGCTGGGTCAGCCCCAGCATTTT. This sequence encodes CASSRRGLGQPQHF.